This record looks at one T cell receptor (beta chain) sequence and its context. Its antigen is undetermined. All the patients suffered relapse after autologous stem cell transplantation, and brentuximab vedotin exposure differed. This CDR3 contains 13 residues. Germline V gives CDR1 LGHNA, CDR2 YSLEER. V was trimmed by 1 base and J by 7 bases, leaving 8 bases between them. This specimen belongs to a study of PD-1 blockade in classical Hodgkin lymphoma. Study overall: Patients in the cohort were put on intravenous nivolumab, 3 mg/kg every 2 weeks. Study-wide findings and caveats: The baseline diversity of complete responders showed similarity to that of newly diagnosed patients. Diversity in CD4+ TCRs, unlike that measured in CD8+ TCRs, had risen significantly by C4D1.

This table comes from immunoSEQ multiplex PCR, and its TCRdb copy is limited to in-frame clones, with some not included. This table has 30,000 to 40,000 clones, roughly 80% appearing once. Sample: peripheral blood mononuclear cells (PBMCs), taken at baseline. V gene TRBV4-3 combines with J gene TRBJ1-3; no clear D. The TCR sequence derives from a human donor with classical Hodgkin lymphoma. The CDR3 reads CASSQGAENTIYF. CDR3 bases: TGCGCCAGCAGCCAAGGGGCTGAGAACACCATATATTTT.